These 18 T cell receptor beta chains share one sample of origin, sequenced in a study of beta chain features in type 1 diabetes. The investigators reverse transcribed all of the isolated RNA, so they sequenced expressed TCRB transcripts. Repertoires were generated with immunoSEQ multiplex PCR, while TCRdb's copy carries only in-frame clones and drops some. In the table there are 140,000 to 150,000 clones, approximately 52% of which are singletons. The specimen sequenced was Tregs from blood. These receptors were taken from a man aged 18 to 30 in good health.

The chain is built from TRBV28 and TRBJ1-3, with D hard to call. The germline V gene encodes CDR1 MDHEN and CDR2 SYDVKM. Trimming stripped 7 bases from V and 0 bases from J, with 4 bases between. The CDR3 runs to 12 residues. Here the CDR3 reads CASMYSGNTIYF. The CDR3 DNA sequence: TGTGCCAGCATGTACTCTGGAAACACCATATATTTT.

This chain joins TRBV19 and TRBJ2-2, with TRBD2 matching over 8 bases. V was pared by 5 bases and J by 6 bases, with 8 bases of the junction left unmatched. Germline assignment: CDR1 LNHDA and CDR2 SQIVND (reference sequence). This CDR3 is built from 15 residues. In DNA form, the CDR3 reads TGTGCCAGTAGTCCTATTAGCGGGAATGCCGGGGAGCTGTTTTTT. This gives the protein CASSPISGNAGELFF.

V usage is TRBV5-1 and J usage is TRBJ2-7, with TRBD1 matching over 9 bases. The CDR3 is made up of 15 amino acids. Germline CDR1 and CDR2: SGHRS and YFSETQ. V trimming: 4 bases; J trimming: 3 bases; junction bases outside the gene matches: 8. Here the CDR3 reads CASSKIQGALYEQYF. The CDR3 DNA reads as TGCGCCAGCAGCAAAATACAGGGGGCTCTCTACGAGCAGTACTTC.

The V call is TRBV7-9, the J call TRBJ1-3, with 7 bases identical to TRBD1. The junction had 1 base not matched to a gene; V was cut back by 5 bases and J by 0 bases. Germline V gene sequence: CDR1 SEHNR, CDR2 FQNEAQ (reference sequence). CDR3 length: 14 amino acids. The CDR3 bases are TGTGCCAGCAGCCCAGGGGGCTCTGGAAACACCATATATTTT. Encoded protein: CASSPGGSGNTIYF.

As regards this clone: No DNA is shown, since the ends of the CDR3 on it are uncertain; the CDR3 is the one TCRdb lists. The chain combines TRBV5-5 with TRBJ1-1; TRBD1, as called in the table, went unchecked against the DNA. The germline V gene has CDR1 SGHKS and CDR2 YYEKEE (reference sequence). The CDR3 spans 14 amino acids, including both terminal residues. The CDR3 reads CASSFGPGDTEAFF.

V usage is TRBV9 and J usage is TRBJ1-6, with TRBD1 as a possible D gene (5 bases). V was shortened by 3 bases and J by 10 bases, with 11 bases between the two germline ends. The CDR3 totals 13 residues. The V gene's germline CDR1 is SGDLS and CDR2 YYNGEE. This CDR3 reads CASSARVGSPLHF. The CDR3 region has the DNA TGTGCCAGCAGCGCCAGGGTGGGGTCACCCCTCCACTTT.

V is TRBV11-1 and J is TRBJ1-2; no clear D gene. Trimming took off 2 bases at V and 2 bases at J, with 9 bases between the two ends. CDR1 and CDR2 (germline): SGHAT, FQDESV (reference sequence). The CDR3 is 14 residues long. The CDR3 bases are TGTGCCAGCAGCTTAAGCGCCCAAAACTATGGCTACACCTTC. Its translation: CASSLSAQNYGYTF. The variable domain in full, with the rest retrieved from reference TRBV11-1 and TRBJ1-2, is EAEVAQSPRYKITEKSQAVAFWCDPISGHATLYWYRQILGQGPELLVQFQDESVVDDSQLPKDRFSAERLKGVDSTLKIQPAELGDSAMYLCASSLSAQNYGYTFGSGTRLTVV.

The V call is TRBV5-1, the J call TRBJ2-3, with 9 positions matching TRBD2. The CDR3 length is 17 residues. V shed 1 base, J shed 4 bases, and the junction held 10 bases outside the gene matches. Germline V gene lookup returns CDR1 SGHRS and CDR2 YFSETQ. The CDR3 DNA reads TGCGCCAGCAGCTTGCTTCTAGCGGGAATTGCGCCAGATACGCAGTATTTT. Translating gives CASSLLLAGIAPDTQYF.

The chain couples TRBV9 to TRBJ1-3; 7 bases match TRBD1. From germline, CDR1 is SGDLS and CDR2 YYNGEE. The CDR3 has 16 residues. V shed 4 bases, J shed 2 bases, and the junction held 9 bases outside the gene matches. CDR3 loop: CASSKRPGTAGNTIYF. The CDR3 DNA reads TGTGCCAGCAGCAAAAGACCTGGGACAGCTGGAAACACCATATATTTT.

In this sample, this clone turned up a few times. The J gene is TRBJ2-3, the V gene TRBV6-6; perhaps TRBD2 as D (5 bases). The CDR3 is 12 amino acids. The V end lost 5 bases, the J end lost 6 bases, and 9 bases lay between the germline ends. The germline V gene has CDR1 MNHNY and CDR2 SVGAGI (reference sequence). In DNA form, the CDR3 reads TGTGCCAGCAGTGCGAGGAGGGATACGCAGTATTTT. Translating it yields CASSARRDTQYF.

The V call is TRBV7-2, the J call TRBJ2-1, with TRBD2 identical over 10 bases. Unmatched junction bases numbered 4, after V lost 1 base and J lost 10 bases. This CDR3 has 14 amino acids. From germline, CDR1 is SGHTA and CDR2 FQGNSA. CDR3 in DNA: TGTGCCAGCAGCTTAGTAGCGGGAGGACGCGAGCAGTTCTTC. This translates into CASSLVAGGREQFF.

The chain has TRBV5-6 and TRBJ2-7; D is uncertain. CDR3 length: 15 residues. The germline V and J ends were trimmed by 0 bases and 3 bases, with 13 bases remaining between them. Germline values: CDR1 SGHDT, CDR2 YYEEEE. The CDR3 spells CASSLVNRPLYEQYF. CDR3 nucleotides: TGTGCCAGCAGCTTGGTGAACAGACCCCTCTACGAGCAGTACTTC.

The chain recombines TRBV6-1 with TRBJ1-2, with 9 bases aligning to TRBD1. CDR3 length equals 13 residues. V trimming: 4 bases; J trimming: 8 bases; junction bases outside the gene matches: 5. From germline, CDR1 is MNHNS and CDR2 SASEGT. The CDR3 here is CASSATGGWGYTF. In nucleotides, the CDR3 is TGTGCCAGCAGTGCGACAGGGGGGTGGGGCTACACCTTC.

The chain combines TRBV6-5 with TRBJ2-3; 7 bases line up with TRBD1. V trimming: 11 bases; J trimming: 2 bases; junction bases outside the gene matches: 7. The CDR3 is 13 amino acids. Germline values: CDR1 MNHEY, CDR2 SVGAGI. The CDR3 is CAARDRNTDTQYF. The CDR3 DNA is TGTGCCGCTCGGGACAGAAACACAGATACGCAGTATTTT.

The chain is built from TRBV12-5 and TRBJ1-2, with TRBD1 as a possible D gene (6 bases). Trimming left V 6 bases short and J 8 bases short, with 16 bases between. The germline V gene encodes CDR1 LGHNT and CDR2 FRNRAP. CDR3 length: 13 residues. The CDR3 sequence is CASGETGMEGYTF. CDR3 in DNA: TGTGCTAGTGGGGAAACAGGGATGGAGGGCTACACCTTC.

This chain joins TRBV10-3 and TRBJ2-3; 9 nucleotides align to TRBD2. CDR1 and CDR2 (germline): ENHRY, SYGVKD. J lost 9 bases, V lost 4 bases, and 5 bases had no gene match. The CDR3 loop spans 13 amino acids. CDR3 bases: TGTGCCATCAGTGGAAGCGGGAGGAACACGCAGTATTTT. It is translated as CAISGSGRNTQYF.

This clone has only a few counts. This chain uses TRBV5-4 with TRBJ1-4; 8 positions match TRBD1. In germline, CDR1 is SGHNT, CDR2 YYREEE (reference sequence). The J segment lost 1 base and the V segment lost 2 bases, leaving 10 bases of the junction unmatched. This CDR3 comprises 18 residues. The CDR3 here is CASSFRAQGGGTNEKLFF. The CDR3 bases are TGTGCCAGCAGCTTCCGGGCACAGGGGGGAGGAACTAATGAAAAACTGTTTTTT.

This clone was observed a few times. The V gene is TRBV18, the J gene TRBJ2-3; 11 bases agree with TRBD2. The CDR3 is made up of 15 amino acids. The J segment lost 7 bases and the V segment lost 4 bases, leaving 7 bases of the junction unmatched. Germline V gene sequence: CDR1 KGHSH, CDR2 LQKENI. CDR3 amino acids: CASSRETSGVYTQYF. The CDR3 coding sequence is TGTGCCAGCTCACGAGAGACTAGCGGGGTATATACGCAGTATTTT.